This is a list of T cell receptor beta chains from one sample in a study of cytomegalovirus exposure and HLA in healthy donors. The data were produced by immunoSEQ multiplex PCR, yet TCRdb's version contains in-frame clones alone and is incomplete. The sample has more than 200,000 clones, over 75% seen once; the top ten hold less than 2%. Sequenced: PBMCs. These receptors all stem from a male donor in good health and CMV-seronegative. Each CDR3 is given with its conserved first and last residue. D genes are given only for firm matches. Where a row states a size, it is once, few, many or the class of an expanded clone; other rows omit it.

TRBJ1-2,once,.,TRBV5-1,CASSFAGAYGYTF,TGCGCCAGCAGCTTTGCAGGGGCCTATGGCTACACCTTC
TRBJ2-7,.,.,TRBV5-6,CASSSPGEQYF,TGTGCCAGCAGCTCACCCGGCGAGCAGTACTTC
TRBJ1-1,.,.,TRBV27,CASRLGQWDTEAFF,TGTGCCAGCAGGCTCGGACAGTGGGACACTGAAGCTTTCTTT
TRBJ2-5,.,TRBD2,TRBV5-1,CASSNLGGQETQYF,TGCGCCAGCAGCAATTTGGGGGGGCAAGAGACCCAGTACTTC
TRBJ2-7,.,TRBD1,TRBV19,CASSIDAGTGLDEQYF,TGTGCCAGTAGTATAGATGCCGGGACAGGGTTAGACGAGCAGTACTTC
TRBJ2-7,.,.,TRBV6-4,CAIRDGTYEQYF,TGTGCCATCAGAGACGGCACCTACGAGCAGTACTTC
TRBJ2-5,.,.,TRBV14,CASSQVGTPREGQYF,TGTGCCAGCAGCCAAGTTGGGACACCAAGAGAAGGCCAGTACTTC
TRBJ1-5,once,TRBD1,TRBV6-5,CASSYTGGAGQPQHF,TGTGCCAGCAGTTATACAGGGGGCGCCGGTCAGCCCCAGCATTTT
TRBJ1-5,few,.,TRBV18,CASSPPAQSSNQPQHF,TGTGCCAGCTCACCACCTGCACAGAGTAGCAATCAGCCCCAGCATTTT
TRBJ1-1,.,TRBD1,TRBV5-1,CASSSEGTGGTEAFF,TGCGCCAGCAGCTCCGAAGGGACAGGGGGCACTGAAGCTTTCTTT
TRBJ2-1,few,TRBD1,TRBV7-8,CASSSRGDRAYNEQFF,TGTGCCAGCAGCTCCCGGGGGGACAGGGCCTACAATGAGCAGTTCTTC
TRBJ1-4,few,TRBD1,TRBV2,CASSPGQGAEKLFF,TGTGCCAGCAGTCCGGGACAGGGGGCTGAAAAACTGTTTTTT
TRBJ2-5,.,.,TRBV5-5,CASSLEGGPNQETQYF,TGTGCCAGCAGCTTGGAGGGGGGGCCGAACCAAGAGACCCAGTACTTC
TRBJ2-5,.,TRBD2,TRBV5-1,CASSPPGLAGETQYF,TGCGCCAGCAGCCCCCCGGGACTAGCGGGAGAGACCCAGTACTTC
TRBJ2-3,few,TRBD1,TRBV5-6,CASSGGQGTDTQYF,TGTGCCAGCAGCGGCGGACAGGGCACAGATACGCAGTATTTT
TRBJ1-5,.,.,TRBV19,CASSIPDSNQPQHF,TGTGCCAGTAGTATCCCAGATAGCAATCAGCCCCAGCATTTT
TRBJ1-5,.,TRBD1,TRBV27,CASRPGGAWQPQHF,TGTGCCAGCAGGCCAGGGGGCGCGTGGCAGCCCCAGCATTTT
TRBJ2-3,.,TRBD1,TRBV30,CASRQGLTDTQYF,TGTGCCAGTCGACAGGGGCTCACAGATACGCAGTATTTT
TRBJ1-1,few,TRBD1,TRBV6-5,CASSYDRAGSEAFF,TGTGCCAGCAGTTACGACAGGGCGGGTTCTGAAGCTTTCTTT
TRBJ1-1,once,.,TRBV5-4,CASSFKTGVNTEAFF,TGTGCCAGCAGCTTTAAGACAGGTGTGAACACTGAAGCTTTCTTT
TRBJ1-1,few,.,TRBV15,CATTNAGNTEAFF,TGTGCCACCACGAACGCCGGGAACACTGAAGCTTTCTTT
TRBJ1-5,.,.,TRBV30,CAWSAGMSNQPQHF,TGTGCCTGGAGTGCGGGTATGTCCAATCAGCCCCAGCATTTT
TRBJ2-1,few,TRBD2,TRBV5-3,CARSLPGPGGANNEQFF,TGTGCCAGAAGCTTGCCCGGCCCGGGAGGCGCCAACAATGAGCAGTTCTTC
TRBJ2-7,few,.,TRBV9,CASSVGALGEQYF,TGTGCCAGCAGCGTGGGGGCATTGGGGGAGCAGTACTTC
TRBJ2-7,.,TRBD1,TRBV30,CAWRLLTGYSYEQYF,TGTGCCTGGAGGCTACTGACAGGGTACTCCTACGAGCAGTACTTC
TRBJ2-1,few,TRBD1,TRBV7-2,CASSSLLTGGWLEQFF,TGTGCCAGCAGCTCCCTCCTGACAGGGGGCTGGCTTGAGCAGTTCTTC
TRBJ2-1,.,TRBD2,TRBV9,CASSVEGLAGNEQFF,TGTGCCAGCAGCGTAGAGGGACTAGCGGGCAATGAGCAGTTCTTC
TRBJ2-7,.,TRBD1,TRBV27,CASSLPGDRGYEQYF,TGTGCCAGCAGTTTACCCGGGGACAGGGGATACGAGCAGTACTTC
TRBJ2-7,.,.,TRBV7-3,CASSLDGAGEQYF,TGTGCCAGCAGCTTAGACGGCGCGGGGGAGCAGTACTTC
TRBJ1-5,.,TRBD1,TRBV2,CASSGRTGNNQPQHF,TGTGCCAGCAGTGGGCGGACAGGGAACAATCAGCCCCAGCATTTT
TRBJ2-1,.,.,TRBV5-1,CASSLALLADEQFF,TGCGCCAGCAGCTTGGCCTTACTAGCTGACGAGCAGTTCTTC
TRBJ2-7,.,.,TRBV13,CASSLNLAEQYF,TGTGCCAGCAGCCTGAACTTAGCGGAGCAGTACTTC
TRBJ2-7,.,TRBD2,TRBV4-1,CASSQTGGYEQYF,TGCGCCAGCAGCCAAACGGGGGGATACGAGCAGTACTTC
TRBJ2-7,.,.,TRBV30,CACTGQNYEQYF,TGTGCCTGTACGGGACAAAACTACGAGCAGTACTTC
TRBJ2-3,.,TRBD2,TRBV5-1,CASSTHWTSGGPTDTQYF,TGCGCCAGCAGCACCCATTGGACTAGCGGGGGGCCCACAGATACGCAGTATTTT
TRBJ1-3,.,TRBD1,TRBV9,CASSLLGTGDSWPSGNTIYF,TGTGCCAGCAGCTTACTAGGGACAGGGGACAGTTGGCCCTCTGGAAACACCATATATTTT
TRBJ2-2,.,TRBD1,TRBV5-6,CASSLGAGGDTGELFF,TGTGCCAGCAGCTTGGGGGCAGGGGGAGACACCGGGGAGCTGTTTTTT
TRBJ2-2,few,TRBD1,TRBV25-1,CASSLLSGTGSTGELFF,TGTGCCAGCAGTCTCCTGTCCGGGACAGGGAGTACCGGGGAGCTGTTTTTT
TRBJ2-7,few,TRBD1,TRBV6-5,CASNRQGASSYEQYF,TGTGCCAGCAACAGACAGGGGGCGTCCTCCTACGAGCAGTACTTC
TRBJ1-5,.,TRBD1,TRBV27,CASGILGQGLQPQHF,TGTGCCAGCGGAATATTGGGACAGGGGCTCCAGCCCCAGCATTTT
TRBJ1-2,.,TRBD1,TRBV28,CASSLSGGFSNGYTF,TGTGCCAGCAGTTTATCAGGGGGGTTCTCTAATGGCTACACCTTC
TRBJ2-7,.,.,TRBV28,CASSYELRNYEQYF,TGTGCCAGCAGCTACGAGTTAAGAAACTACGAGCAGTACTTC
TRBJ1-1,.,TRBD1,TRBV18,CASSEGQGTNTEAFF,TGTGCCAGCTCGGAAGGACAGGGGACGAACACTGAAGCTTTCTTT
TRBJ1-1,.,.,TRBV6-1,CASRIQGGVTEAFF,TGTGCCAGCAGAATACAGGGCGGAGTAACTGAAGCTTTCTTT
TRBJ2-3,.,TRBD1,TRBV29-1,CSVAGQGVRDTQYF,TGCAGCGTGGCGGGACAGGGGGTAAGGGATACGCAGTATTTT
TRBJ2-7,.,TRBD1,TRBV27,CASRLVGTGLVEQYF,TGTGCCAGCAGGCTAGTCGGGACAGGGTTGGTTGAGCAGTACTTC
TRBJ2-6,.,TRBD1,TRBV5-1,CASSWRQGSSGANVLTF,TGCGCCAGCAGCTGGCGACAGGGGAGCTCTGGGGCCAACGTCCTGACTTTC
TRBJ2-5,.,.,TRBV5-4,CASAQGGTWETQYF,TGTGCCAGCGCTCAGGGTGGTACATGGGAGACCCAGTACTTC
TRBJ1-1,.,TRBD1,TRBV7-3,CASSNPGQIFF,TGTGCCAGCAGCAACCCGGGACAGATTTTCTTT
TRBJ2-1,.,.,TRBV1,CTSSQVLRSNEQFF,TGCACCAGCAGCCAAGTACTTCGTTCCAATGAGCAGTTCTTC
TRBJ1-3,.,TRBD1,TRBV6-1,CAISGQGAGGGNTIYF,TGTGCCATCAGTGGACAGGGGGCAGGAGGTGGAAACACCATATATTTT
TRBJ2-7,.,TRBD2,TRBV7-3,CASSPGTILSYEQYF,TGTGCCAGCAGCCCGGGGACTATACTATCCTACGAGCAGTACTTC
TRBJ2-3,once,.,TRBV10-3,CAITGSDTQYF,TGTGCCATCACCGGTTCGGATACGCAGTATTTT
TRBJ2-5,.,.,TRBV2,CASSGPGRRQETQYF,TGTGCCAGCAGTGGTCCGGGAAGAAGACAAGAGACCCAGTACTTC
TRBJ1-3,.,.,TRBV18,CASSPRMRGSFGNTIYF,TGTGCCAGCTCACCACGAATGAGGGGGTCTTTTGGAAACACCATATATTTT
TRBJ2-7,few,TRBD1,TRBV7-9,CASSKGTGDSYEQYF,TGTGCCAGCAGCAAGGGGACAGGGGACTCCTACGAGCAGTACTTC
TRBJ2-2,.,.,TRBV2,CASSEYRTGELFF,TGTGCCAGCAGTGAGTACAGAACCGGGGAGCTGTTTTTT
TRBJ2-7,.,TRBD1,TRBV6-1,CATQPRDRGLHEQYF,TGTGCCACCCAACCCCGGGACAGGGGTCTTCACGAGCAGTACTTC
TRBJ2-7,.,.,TRBV7-2,CASSSPAAGPFYEQYF,TGTGCCAGCAGCTCCCCGGCGGCGGGACCCTTCTACGAGCAGTACTTC
TRBJ2-5,.,TRBD1,TRBV6-1,CASSLTGGAETQYF,TGTGCCAGCAGTCTCACAGGGGGCGCCGAGACCCAGTACTTC